Listed below are T cell receptor beta chains from one sample, sequenced in a study of cytotoxic CD8 clonotypes in ibrutinib-treated CLL. Generated by immunoSEQ multiplex PCR, the TCRdb table keeps only in-frame clones and is missing some. The sample has about 300,000 clones, 67% seen once; the top ten hold roughly 6%. Sequenced here: PBMCs, sampled after 36 months of ibrutinib treatment. The receptors derive from a human donor with chronic lymphocytic leukemia. The CDR3 runs from the conserved cysteine through the conserved F or W. Fields, in order: CDR3 length, V gene, D gene, clone size, J gene, CDR3 DNA, CDR3 protein. A D gene is named only where the DNA matches it firmly. Where a row states a size, it is once, few, many or the class of an expanded clone; other rows omit it.

cdr3_length: 15
v_call: TRBV5-1
d_call: -
clone_size: -
j_call: TRBJ2-5
cdr3_nt: TGCGCCAGCAGCTTGGGTTTAGGGGACCAAGAGACCCAGTACTTC
cdr3_aa: CASSLGLGDQETQYF

cdr3_length: 14
v_call: TRBV28
d_call: -
clone_size: -
j_call: TRBJ1-1
cdr3_nt: TGTGCCAGCAGTTTTGGAGCGAGGCACACTGAAGCTTTCTTT
cdr3_aa: CASSFGARHTEAFF

cdr3_length: 15
v_call: TRBV5-1
d_call: TRBD1
clone_size: -
j_call: TRBJ2-3
cdr3_nt: TGCGCCAGCAGCATACAGGGGGCGAGAGCAGATACGCAGTATTTT
cdr3_aa: CASSIQGARADTQYF

cdr3_length: 13
v_call: TRBV2
d_call: -
clone_size: -
j_call: TRBJ2-7
cdr3_nt: TGTGCCAGCACACGAGACCTCGGCCACGAGCAGTACTTC
cdr3_aa: CASTRDLGHEQYF

cdr3_length: 17
v_call: TRBV12-5
d_call: TRBD2
clone_size: -
j_call: TRBJ2-1
cdr3_nt: TGTGCTAGTGGTATCTACGGGGCAGCGGGATATAGAGATGAGCAGTTCTTC
cdr3_aa: CASGIYGAAGYRDEQFF

cdr3_length: 12
v_call: TRBV28
d_call: -
clone_size: few
j_call: TRBJ1-5
cdr3_nt: TGTGCCAGCACCGAGGGGAATCAGCCCCAGCATTTT
cdr3_aa: CASTEGNQPQHF

cdr3_length: 14
v_call: TRBV7-9
d_call: -
clone_size: once
j_call: TRBJ1-1
cdr3_nt: TGTGCCAGCAGCTTAGGGGCGGCAAACACTGAAGCTTTCTTT
cdr3_aa: CASSLGAANTEAFF

cdr3_length: 16
v_call: TRBV4-1
d_call: -
clone_size: -
j_call: TRBJ2-5
cdr3_nt: TGCGCCAGCAGACAAGTCTTTGGGGGAGACCAAGAGACCCAGTACTTC
cdr3_aa: CASRQVFGGDQETQYF

cdr3_length: 16
v_call: TRBV2
d_call: -
clone_size: -
j_call: TRBJ1-2
cdr3_nt: TGTGCCAGCAGTAAAAGCCGGGGCAGGGCGGGCTATGGCTACACCTTC
cdr3_aa: CASSKSRGRAGYGYTF

cdr3_length: 13
v_call: TRBV29-1
d_call: -
clone_size: -
j_call: TRBJ2-5
cdr3_nt: TGCAGCGTTGAATGGGCAGGGCGAGAGACCCAGTACTTC
cdr3_aa: CSVEWAGRETQYF

cdr3_length: 14
v_call: TRBV18
d_call: -
clone_size: -
j_call: TRBJ2-7
cdr3_nt: TGTGCCAGCTCACCACGAGACACCTCCTACGAGCAGTACTTC
cdr3_aa: CASSPRDTSYEQYF

cdr3_length: 17
v_call: TRBV4-2
d_call: TRBD2
clone_size: few
j_call: TRBJ2-5
cdr3_nt: TGTGCCAGCAGCCAAGACCCTGGACTAGCGTATCAAGAGACCCAGTACTTC
cdr3_aa: CASSQDPGLAYQETQYF

cdr3_length: 17
v_call: TRBV10-3
d_call: TRBD2
clone_size: -
j_call: TRBJ2-7
cdr3_nt: TGTGCCATCAGTGAGTCTTTGGGACTAGCGGCCCCCTACGAGCAGTACTTC
cdr3_aa: CAISESLGLAAPYEQYF

cdr3_length: 14
v_call: TRBV19
d_call: TRBD2
clone_size: few
j_call: TRBJ2-7
cdr3_nt: TGTGCCAGTAGTTTAACTAGCGGGCCCTACGAGCAGTACTTC
cdr3_aa: CASSLTSGPYEQYF

cdr3_length: 15
v_call: TRBV9
d_call: -
clone_size: -
j_call: TRBJ2-4
cdr3_nt: TGTGCCAGCTCGGCCAGAGGGTATTCTAAAAACATTCAGTACTTC
cdr3_aa: CASSARGYSKNIQYF

cdr3_length: 15
v_call: TRBV2
d_call: TRBD1
clone_size: few
j_call: TRBJ1-4
cdr3_nt: TGTGCCAGCAGATCACAGGGGACGGCTAATGAAAAACTGTTTTTT
cdr3_aa: CASRSQGTANEKLFF

cdr3_length: 15
v_call: TRBV9
d_call: TRBD1
clone_size: -
j_call: TRBJ1-1
cdr3_nt: TGTGCCAGCAGCATTTCACAGGGGATGAACACTGAAGCTTTCTTT
cdr3_aa: CASSISQGMNTEAFF

cdr3_length: 16
v_call: TRBV7-9
d_call: TRBD2
clone_size: few
j_call: TRBJ2-1
cdr3_nt: TGTGCCAGCAGCTTTCCCACTAGCGGGAGAGACAATGAGCAGTTCTTC
cdr3_aa: CASSFPTSGRDNEQFF

cdr3_length: 13
v_call: TRBV9
d_call: -
clone_size: -
j_call: TRBJ1-2
cdr3_nt: TGTGCCAGCAGCGTAGTTGGACAAAGGGGCTACACCTTC
cdr3_aa: CASSVVGQRGYTF

cdr3_length: 14
v_call: TRBV6-1
d_call: TRBD1
clone_size: -
j_call: TRBJ2-5
cdr3_nt: TGTGCCAGTCACAGGGGACCATACCAAGAGACCCAGTACTTC
cdr3_aa: CASHRGPYQETQYF

cdr3_length: 16
v_call: TRBV5-1
d_call: -
clone_size: -
j_call: TRBJ2-7
cdr3_nt: TGCGCCAGCAGCTTGGGTGTGGGCCGGAGCTCCTACGAGCAGTACTTC
cdr3_aa: CASSLGVGRSSYEQYF

cdr3_length: 16
v_call: TRBV13
d_call: TRBD1
clone_size: few
j_call: TRBJ1-6
cdr3_nt: TGTGCCAGCAGCTTAGGGACAGGGACGTTAAATTCACCCCTCCACTTT
cdr3_aa: CASSLGTGTLNSPLHF

cdr3_length: 16
v_call: TRBV25-1
d_call: -
clone_size: -
j_call: TRBJ1-6
cdr3_nt: TGTGCCAGCAGTGGGACCGACAGGCACTATAATTCACCCCTCCACTTT
cdr3_aa: CASSGTDRHYNSPLHF

cdr3_length: 14
v_call: TRBV28
d_call: -
clone_size: -
j_call: TRBJ2-1
cdr3_nt: TGTGCCAGCAGTCTCGACAGCTCCTACAATGAGCAGTTCTTC
cdr3_aa: CASSLDSSYNEQFF

cdr3_length: 17
v_call: TRBV28
d_call: -
clone_size: -
j_call: TRBJ2-3
cdr3_nt: TGTGCCAGCAGTTTGTCCGGGATCGGGATGATAACAGATACGCAGTATTTT
cdr3_aa: CASSLSGIGMITDTQYF

cdr3_length: 15
v_call: TRBV9
d_call: TRBD1
clone_size: -
j_call: TRBJ1-1
cdr3_nt: TGTGCCAGCAGCGCGCTGGACAGGGGAGAAACTGAAGCTTTCTTT
cdr3_aa: CASSALDRGETEAFF

cdr3_length: 14
v_call: TRBV10-1
d_call: TRBD1
clone_size: once
j_call: TRBJ2-1
cdr3_nt: TGCGCCAGCAGTGAAAACACAGGGGTCAATGAGCAGTTCTTC
cdr3_aa: CASSENTGVNEQFF

cdr3_length: 14
v_call: TRBV10-1
d_call: -
clone_size: -
j_call: TRBJ1-5
cdr3_nt: TGCGCCAGCAGTGAGCTCCGGGACCCCGGGGCCCAGCATTTT
cdr3_aa: CASSELRDPGAQHF

cdr3_length: 14
v_call: TRBV5-1
d_call: TRBD1
clone_size: -
j_call: TRBJ1-1
cdr3_nt: TGCGCCAGCAGCGAACAGGGGAGGGACACTGAAGCTTTCTTT
cdr3_aa: CASSEQGRDTEAFF

cdr3_length: 14
v_call: TRBV6-6
d_call: TRBD1
clone_size: -
j_call: TRBJ1-2
cdr3_nt: TGTGCCAGCAGTTACGGGACAGGTATATATGGCTACACCTTC
cdr3_aa: CASSYGTGIYGYTF

cdr3_length: 15
v_call: TRBV19
d_call: -
clone_size: -
j_call: TRBJ1-5
cdr3_nt: TGTGCCAGTAGTATAAAGAGAGGAGGCAATCAGCCCCAGCATTTT
cdr3_aa: CASSIKRGGNQPQHF

cdr3_length: 12
v_call: TRBV11-2
d_call: -
clone_size: -
j_call: TRBJ2-7
cdr3_nt: TGTGCCAGCAGCTTAGCTGGGTACGAGCAGTACTTC
cdr3_aa: CASSLAGYEQYF

cdr3_length: 15
v_call: TRBV19
d_call: -
clone_size: -
j_call: TRBJ1-5
cdr3_nt: TGTGCCAGTAGCCCCCAGGGGAAGGGCAATCAGCCCCAGCATTTT
cdr3_aa: CASSPQGKGNQPQHF

cdr3_length: 12
v_call: TRBV27
d_call: -
clone_size: -
j_call: TRBJ2-7
cdr3_nt: TGTGCCAGCAGTAAGCCCTCCTACGAGCAGTACTTC
cdr3_aa: CASSKPSYEQYF

cdr3_length: 14
v_call: TRBV7-9
d_call: -
clone_size: few
j_call: TRBJ2-2
cdr3_nt: TGTGCCAGCAGCTTTGGTCAGGGCTACGGGGAGCTGTTTTTT
cdr3_aa: CASSFGQGYGELFF

cdr3_length: 14
v_call: TRBV18
d_call: TRBD1
clone_size: -
j_call: TRBJ1-1
cdr3_nt: TGTGCCAGCCAACGGACAGGGATGAACACTGAAGCTTTCTTT
cdr3_aa: CASQRTGMNTEAFF

cdr3_length: 14
v_call: TRBV5-4
d_call: TRBD1
clone_size: -
j_call: TRBJ2-7
cdr3_nt: TGTGCCACCAAGCCGGGACAGGGGAGCCACGAGCAGTACTTC
cdr3_aa: CATKPGQGSHEQYF

cdr3_length: 16
v_call: TRBV28
d_call: TRBD2
clone_size: -
j_call: TRBJ2-7
cdr3_nt: TGTGCCACCCTAACACGTAGCGGGGATAGCTCCTACGAGCAGTACTTC
cdr3_aa: CATLTRSGDSSYEQYF

cdr3_length: 15
v_call: TRBV19
d_call: -
clone_size: few
j_call: TRBJ1-5
cdr3_nt: TGTGCCAGTAGTCCTCCCGGGACAAAGTATCAGCCCCAGCATTTT
cdr3_aa: CASSPPGTKYQPQHF

cdr3_length: 17
v_call: TRBV30
d_call: -
clone_size: -
j_call: TRBJ1-6
cdr3_nt: TGTGCCTGGAGTGTAAAGTGGGATGGCTCCTATAATTCACCCCTCCACTTT
cdr3_aa: CAWSVKWDGSYNSPLHF

cdr3_length: 14
v_call: TRBV19
d_call: -
clone_size: -
j_call: TRBJ1-2
cdr3_nt: TGTGCCAGTAGTGCAGCGCAGGGAATCTATGGCTACACCTTC
cdr3_aa: CASSAAQGIYGYTF

cdr3_length: 13
v_call: TRBV9
d_call: -
clone_size: -
j_call: TRBJ2-3
cdr3_nt: TGTGCCAGCAGCCCTACAGGGCGTGATACGCAGTATTTT
cdr3_aa: CASSPTGRDTQYF

cdr3_length: 12
v_call: TRBV18
d_call: -
clone_size: -
j_call: TRBJ2-3
cdr3_nt: TGTGCCAGCTCACCCGGCCCAGATACGCAGTATTTT
cdr3_aa: CASSPGPDTQYF

cdr3_length: 15
v_call: TRBV5-1
d_call: -
clone_size: few
j_call: TRBJ2-1
cdr3_nt: TGCGCCAGCAGCTTCGACACGCTCCCCTACAATGAGCAGTTCTTC
cdr3_aa: CASSFDTLPYNEQFF

cdr3_length: 16
v_call: TRBV7-9
d_call: TRBD2
clone_size: few
j_call: TRBJ2-7
cdr3_nt: TGTGCCAGCAGCTCGCGACTAGCGGGAGGTTCCTACGAGCAGTACTTC
cdr3_aa: CASSSRLAGGSYEQYF

cdr3_length: 15
v_call: TRBV10-1
d_call: TRBD1
clone_size: -
j_call: TRBJ2-3
cdr3_nt: TGCGCCAGCAGTCGGGACAGGGGAAGCACAGATACGCAGTATTTT
cdr3_aa: CASSRDRGSTDTQYF